This record looks at one T cell receptor (beta chain) sequence and its context. V dropped 0 bases and J dropped 5 bases, with 12 bases sitting between them. The CDR3 has 14 amino acids. Germline lookup yields CDR1 SGHDT and CDR2 YYEEEE. This entry comes from a study of shared T cell receptors in the human thymus. Produced via immunoSEQ multiplex PCR; TCRdb's table is partial and in-frame only. The sample includes 72,000 or so clones, 90% to 95% of them seen just once. This sequence was found in a human donor. Material: thymocytes. The chain couples TRBV5-6 to TRBJ2-7; no clear D. The CDR3 spells CASSLAKYLNEQYF. CDR3 bases: TGTGCCAGCAGCTTGGCGAAATATCTGAACGAGCAGTACTTC. The complete variable domain, with remaining parts taken from reference TRBV5-6 and TRBJ2-7, reads DAGVTQSPTHLIKTRGQQVTLRCSPKSGHDTVSWYQQALGQGPQFIFQYYEEEERQRGNFPDRFSGHQFPNYSSELNVNALLLGDSALYLCASSLAKYLNEQYFGPGTRLTVT.